The source of this TCR beta chain is a study of graft-versus-host responses after intestinal transplantation. The CDR3 is 13 amino acids. Trimming took off 2 bases at V and 5 bases at J, with 7 bases between the two ends. CDR1 is MGHRA and CDR2 is YSYEKL in the germline V gene. On this clone itself: Its matching antigen is unknown.

Some clones are missing from TCRdb's copy, which holds only in-frame ones; the method was immunoSEQ multiplex PCR. This table has about 120,000 clones, roughly 93% appearing once. The receptor was derived from a human donor who was the organ donor for an intestinal transplant. V gene TRBV4-1 combines with J gene TRBJ2-1; weak D call: TRBD2 (6 bases). Material: unstimulated CD8+ T cells sorted from spleen or lymph node cells, obtained before transplant. The CDR3 nucleotides are TGCGCCAGCAGCCAACCGGGGGACAATGAGCAGTTCTTC. Protein sequence: CASSQPGDNEQFF.